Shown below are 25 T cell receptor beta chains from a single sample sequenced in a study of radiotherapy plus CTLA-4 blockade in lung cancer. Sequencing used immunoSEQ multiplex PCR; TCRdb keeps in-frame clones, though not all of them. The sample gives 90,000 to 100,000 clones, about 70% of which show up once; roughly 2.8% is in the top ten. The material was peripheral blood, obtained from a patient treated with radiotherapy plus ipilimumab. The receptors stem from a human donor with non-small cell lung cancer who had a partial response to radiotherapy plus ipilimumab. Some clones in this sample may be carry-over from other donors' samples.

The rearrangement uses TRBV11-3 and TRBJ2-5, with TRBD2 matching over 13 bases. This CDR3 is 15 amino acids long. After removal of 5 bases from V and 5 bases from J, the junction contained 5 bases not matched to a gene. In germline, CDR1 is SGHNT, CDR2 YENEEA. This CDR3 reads CASSILTSGGETQYF. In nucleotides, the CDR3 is TGTGCCAGCAGCATCCTGACTAGCGGGGGGGAGACCCAGTACTTC.

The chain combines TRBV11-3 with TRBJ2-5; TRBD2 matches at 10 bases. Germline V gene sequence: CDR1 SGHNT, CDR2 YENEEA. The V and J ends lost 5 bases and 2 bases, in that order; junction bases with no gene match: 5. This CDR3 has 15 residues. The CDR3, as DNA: TGTGCCAGCAGCACCGGACTAGCGGCACAAGAGACCCAGTACTTC. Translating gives CASSTGLAAQETQYF.

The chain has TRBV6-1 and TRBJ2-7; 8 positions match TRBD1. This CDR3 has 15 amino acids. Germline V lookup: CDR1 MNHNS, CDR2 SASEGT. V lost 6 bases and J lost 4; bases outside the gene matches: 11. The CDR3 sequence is CASRLQGGREYEQYF. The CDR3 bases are TGTGCCAGCAGGCTACAGGGGGGCCGGGAGTACGAGCAGTACTTC.

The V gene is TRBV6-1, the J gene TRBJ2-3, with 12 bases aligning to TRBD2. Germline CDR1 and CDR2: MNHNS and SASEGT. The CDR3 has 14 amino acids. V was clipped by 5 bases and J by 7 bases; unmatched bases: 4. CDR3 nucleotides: TGTGCCAGCAGTAGCCTAGCGGGAGGGTATACGCAGTATTTT. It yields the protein CASSSLAGGYTQYF.

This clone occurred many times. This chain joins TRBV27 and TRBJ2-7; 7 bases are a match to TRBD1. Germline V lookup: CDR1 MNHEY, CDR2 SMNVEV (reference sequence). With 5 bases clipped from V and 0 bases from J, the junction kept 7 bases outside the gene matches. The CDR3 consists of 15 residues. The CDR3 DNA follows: TGTGCCAGCAGTGCCTACAGGGGTTTCTCCTACGAGCAGTACTTC. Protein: CASSAYRGFSYEQYF.

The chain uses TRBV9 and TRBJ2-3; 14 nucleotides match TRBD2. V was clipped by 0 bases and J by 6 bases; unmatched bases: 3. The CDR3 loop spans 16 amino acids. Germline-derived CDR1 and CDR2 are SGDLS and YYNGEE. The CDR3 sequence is CASSVGLAGGRDTQYF. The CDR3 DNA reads TGTGCCAGCAGCGTAGGACTAGCGGGGGGGAGGGATACGCAGTATTTT.

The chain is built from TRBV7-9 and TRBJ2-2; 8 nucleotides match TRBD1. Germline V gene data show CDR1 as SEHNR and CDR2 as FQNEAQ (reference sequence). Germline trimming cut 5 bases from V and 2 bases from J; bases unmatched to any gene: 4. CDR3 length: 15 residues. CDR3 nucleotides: TGTGCCAGCAGCAAAGACAGGGGAAACACCGGGGAGCTGTTTTTT. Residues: CASSKDRGNTGELFF.

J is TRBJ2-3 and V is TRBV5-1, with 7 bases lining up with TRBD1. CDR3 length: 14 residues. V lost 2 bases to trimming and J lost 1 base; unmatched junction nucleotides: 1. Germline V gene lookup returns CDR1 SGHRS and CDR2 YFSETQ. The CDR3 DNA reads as TGCGCCAGCAGCTTCGGGACAGGCACAGATACGCAGTATTTT. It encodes CASSFGTGTDTQYF.

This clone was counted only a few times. DNA of the CDR3: TGTGCCAGCAGCCCCGGGACAGGGGATTCTGAAGCTTTCTTT. Amino acid sequence: CASSPGTGDSEAFF. The chain recombines TRBV5-8 with TRBJ1-1; the match to TRBD1 covers 10 bases. The CDR3 runs 14 residues. V lost 4 bases, J lost 6 bases, and 6 bases stayed unmatched. Germline lookup yields CDR1 SGHTS and CDR2 YDEGEE.

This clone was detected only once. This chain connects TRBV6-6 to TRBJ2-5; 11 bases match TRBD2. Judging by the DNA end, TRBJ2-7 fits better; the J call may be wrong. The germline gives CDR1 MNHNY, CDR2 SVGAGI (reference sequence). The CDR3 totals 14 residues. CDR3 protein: CASTLTSGINEQYF. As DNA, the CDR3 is TGTGCCAGCACTCTGACTAGCGGGATTAACGAGCAGTACTTC.

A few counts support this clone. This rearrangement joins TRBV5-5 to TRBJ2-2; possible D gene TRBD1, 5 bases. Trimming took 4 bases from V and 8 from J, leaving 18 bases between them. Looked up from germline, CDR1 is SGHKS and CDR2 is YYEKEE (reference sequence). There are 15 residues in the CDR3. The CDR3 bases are TGTGCCAGCAGCCCTCAGGGTTCGGATTTTGGGGAGCTGTTTTTT. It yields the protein CASSPQGSDFGELFF.

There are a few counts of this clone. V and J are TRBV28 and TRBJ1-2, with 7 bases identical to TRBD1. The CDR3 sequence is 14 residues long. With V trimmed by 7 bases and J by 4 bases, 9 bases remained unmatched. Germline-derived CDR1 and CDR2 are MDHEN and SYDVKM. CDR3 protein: CASTPGQPLYGYTF. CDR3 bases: TGTGCCAGCACCCCGGGACAGCCTCTCTATGGCTACACCTTC.

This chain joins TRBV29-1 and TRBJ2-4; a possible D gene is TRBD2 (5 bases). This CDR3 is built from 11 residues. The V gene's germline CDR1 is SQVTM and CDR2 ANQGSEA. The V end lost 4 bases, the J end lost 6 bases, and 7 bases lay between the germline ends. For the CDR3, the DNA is TGCAGCGTTGCGGACTTAAACATTCAGTACTTC. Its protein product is CSVADLNIQYF. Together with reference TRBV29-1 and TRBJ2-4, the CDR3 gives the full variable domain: SAVISQKPSRDICQRGTSLTIQCQVDSQVTMMFWYRQQPGQSLTLIATANQGSEATYESGFVIDKFPISRPNLTFSTLTVSNMSPEDSSIYLCSVADLNIQYFGAGTRLSVL.

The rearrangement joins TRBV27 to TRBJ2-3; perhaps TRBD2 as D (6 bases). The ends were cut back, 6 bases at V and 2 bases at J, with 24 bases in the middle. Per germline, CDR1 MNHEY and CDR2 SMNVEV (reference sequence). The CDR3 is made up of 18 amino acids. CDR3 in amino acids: CASRTPSRRGWYTDTQYF. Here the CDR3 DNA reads TGTGCCAGCAGGACACCTTCACGTCGGGGGTGGTACACAGATACGCAGTATTTT.

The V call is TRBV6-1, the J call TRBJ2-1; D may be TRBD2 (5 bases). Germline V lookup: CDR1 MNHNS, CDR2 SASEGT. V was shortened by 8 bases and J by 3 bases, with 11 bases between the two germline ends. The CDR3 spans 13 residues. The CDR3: CASRGSHYNEQFF. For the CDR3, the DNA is TGTGCCAGCCGGGGTAGCCACTACAATGAGCAGTTCTTC.

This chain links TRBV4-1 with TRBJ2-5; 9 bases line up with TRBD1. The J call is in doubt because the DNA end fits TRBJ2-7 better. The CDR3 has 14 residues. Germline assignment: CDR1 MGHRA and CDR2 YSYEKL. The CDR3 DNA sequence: TGCGCCAGCAGCCCGGTGACAGGGGGCTACGAGCAGTACTTC. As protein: CASSPVTGGYEQYF.

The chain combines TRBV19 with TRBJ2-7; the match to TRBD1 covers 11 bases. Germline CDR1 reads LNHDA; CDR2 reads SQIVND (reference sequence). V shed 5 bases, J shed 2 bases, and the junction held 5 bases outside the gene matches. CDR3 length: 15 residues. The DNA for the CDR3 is TGTGCCAGTAGTGCAACGGGACAGGGGGCCTACGAGCAGTACTTC. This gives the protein CASSATGQGAYEQYF. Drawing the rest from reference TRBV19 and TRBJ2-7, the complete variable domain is DGGITQSPKYLFRKEGQNVTLSCEQNLNHDAMYWYRQDPGQGLRLIYYSQIVNDFQKGDIAEGYSVSREKKESFPLTVTSAQKNPTAFYLCASSATGQGAYEQYFGPGTRLTVT.

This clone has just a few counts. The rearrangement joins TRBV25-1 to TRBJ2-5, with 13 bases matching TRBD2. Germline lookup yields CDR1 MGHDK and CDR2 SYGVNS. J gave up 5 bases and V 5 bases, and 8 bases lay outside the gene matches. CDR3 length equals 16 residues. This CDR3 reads CASSRTSGRAEETQYF. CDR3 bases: TGTGCCAGCAGTAGAACTAGCGGGAGGGCGGAGGAGACCCAGTACTTC.

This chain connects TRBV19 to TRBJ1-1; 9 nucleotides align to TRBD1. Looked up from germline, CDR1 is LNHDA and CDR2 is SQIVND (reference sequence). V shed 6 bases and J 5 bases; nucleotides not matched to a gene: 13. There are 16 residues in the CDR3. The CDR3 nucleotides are TGTGCCAGTAGCCCGGGACAGGGCATAGGGAAGACTGAAGCTTTCTTT. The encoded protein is CASSPGQGIGKTEAFF.

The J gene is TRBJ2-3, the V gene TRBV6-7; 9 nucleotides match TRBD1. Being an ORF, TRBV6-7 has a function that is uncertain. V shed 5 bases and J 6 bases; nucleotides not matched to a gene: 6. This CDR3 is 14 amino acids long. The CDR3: CASSTRDRVDTQYF. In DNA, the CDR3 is TGTGCCAGCAGTACAAGGGACAGGGTTGATACGCAGTATTTT.

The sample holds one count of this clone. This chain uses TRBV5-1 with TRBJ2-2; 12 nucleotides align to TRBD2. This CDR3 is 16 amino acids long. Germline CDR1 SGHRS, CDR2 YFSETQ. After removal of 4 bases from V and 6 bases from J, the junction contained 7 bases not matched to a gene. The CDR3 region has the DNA TGCGCCAGCAGCAGCCCGACTAGCGGGAGTTCCGGGGAGCTGTTTTTT. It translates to CASSSPTSGSSGELFF.

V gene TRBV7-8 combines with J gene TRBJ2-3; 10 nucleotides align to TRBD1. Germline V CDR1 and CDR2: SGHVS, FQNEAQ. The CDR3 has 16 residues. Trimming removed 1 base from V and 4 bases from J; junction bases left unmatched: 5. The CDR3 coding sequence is TGTGCCAGCAGCTTAGGGGGGACAGGGGAGGCAGATACGCAGTATTTT. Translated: CASSLGGTGEADTQYF.

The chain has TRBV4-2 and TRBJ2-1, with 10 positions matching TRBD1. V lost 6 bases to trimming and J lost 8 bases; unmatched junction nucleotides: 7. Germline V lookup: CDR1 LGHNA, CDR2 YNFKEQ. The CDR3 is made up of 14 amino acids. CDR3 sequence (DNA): TGTGCCAGCAGGGACGACAGGGGGCTCGATGAGCAGTTCTTC. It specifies CASRDDRGLDEQFF.

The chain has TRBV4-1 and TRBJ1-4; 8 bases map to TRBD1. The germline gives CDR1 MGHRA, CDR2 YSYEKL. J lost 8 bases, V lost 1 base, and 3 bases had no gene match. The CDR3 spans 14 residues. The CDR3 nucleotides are TGCGCCAGCAGCCAAGCAGGGGGCGGCGAAAAACTGTTTTTT. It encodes CASSQAGGGEKLFF.

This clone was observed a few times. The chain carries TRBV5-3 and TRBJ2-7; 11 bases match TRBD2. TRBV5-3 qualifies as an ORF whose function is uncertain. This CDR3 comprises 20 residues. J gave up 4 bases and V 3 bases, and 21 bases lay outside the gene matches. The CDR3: CARSSQGLAGVPRPQYEQYF. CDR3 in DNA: TGTGCCAGAAGCTCCCAAGGACTAGCGGGCGTCCCTCGACCCCAATACGAGCAGTACTTC.